A single sample gave rise to the 28 T cell receptor beta chains below, sequenced in a study of blood T cells in healthy people across ages. The second PCR ran roughly 6 to 11 cycles with a sample-barcoded 5' primer and J-beta primers. Using its own MiXCR run on the 5' RACE reads, TCRdb lists one record per CDR3 protein. The data show 600,000 to 800,000 distinct CDR3 sequences, more than 20% seen once. Input material: blood. The receptors were sampled from a man in his 70s in good health.

The J gene is TRBJ1-4, the V gene TRBV9, with D possibly being TRBD1 (6 bases). CDR3 size: 14 residues. Germline V gene lookup returns CDR1 SGDLS and CDR2 YYNGEE. V was clipped by 3 bases and J by 11 bases, with 17 bases between them. Written as DNA, the CDR3 is TGTGCCAGCAGCGCGGGACAAGGTTATGGGAAACTGTTTTTT. Protein sequence: CASSAGQGYGKLFF.

This clonotype was counted between two and nine times. The rearrangement links TRBV5-1 to TRBJ2-3; maybe TRBD2 (5 bases). This CDR3 is built from 15 residues. Trimming shortened V by 4 bases and J by 2 bases, and 14 bases separated the two germline ends. CDR1 and CDR2 from the germline V gene are SGHRS and YFSETQ. The CDR3 region is CASSPGGLNTDTQYF. Here the CDR3 DNA reads TGCGCCAGCAGCCCGGGCGGACTTAACACAGATACGCAGTATTTT.

The rearrangement joins TRBV7-9 to TRBJ2-7; the match to TRBD1 covers 8 bases. This CDR3 contains 14 residues. J was trimmed by 2 bases and V by 5 bases; bases with no gene match: 5. From germline, CDR1 is SEHNR and CDR2 FQNEAQ (reference sequence). This CDR3 is CASSIWDRPYEQYF. CDR3 coding DNA: TGTGCCAGCAGCATATGGGACAGGCCCTACGAGCAGTACTTC.

This clonotype was counted a few times. The chain has TRBV4-3 and TRBJ2-2; tentatively, D is TRBD1 (6 bases). With 0 bases removed from V and 3 bases from J, the gap between germline ends came to 11 bases. CDR3 length equals 16 residues. The germline gives CDR1 LGHNA, CDR2 YSLEER. As DNA, the CDR3 is TGCGCCAGCAGCCAAGAACAGGGCGCGGACACCGGGGAGCTGTTTTTT. The encoded protein is CASSQEQGADTGELFF.

This clonotype was recorded a few times. The V and J genes are TRBV3-1 and TRBJ2-5; D not certain. Between the trimmed V and J ends, which lost 2 bases and 2 bases, there was a span of 6 bases. CDR3 size: 13 residues. Germline values: CDR1 LGHDT, CDR2 YNNKEL (reference sequence). The CDR3 DNA reads TGTGCCAGCAGCCAAAATGGTCAAGAGACCCAGTACTTC. It codes for CASSQNGQETQYF.

This clonotype was counted only a few times. This chain joins TRBV18 and TRBJ2-3; 11 positions agree with TRBD2. The V segment lost 3 bases and the J segment 4 bases; nucleotides outside the gene matches: 6. The CDR3 sequence is 16 residues long. Germline-derived CDR1 and CDR2 are KGHSH and LQKENI. CDR3 sequence: CASSPTLAGGPDTQYF. As DNA, the CDR3 is TGTGCCAGCTCACCTACCCTAGCGGGAGGACCAGATACGCAGTATTTT.

The chain combines TRBV5-1 with TRBJ1-6, with a tentative D call TRBD1 (6 bases). In germline, CDR1 is SGHRS, CDR2 YFSETQ. This CDR3 is 15 amino acids long. Trimming removed 0 bases at V and 7 bases at J, with 11 bases between. The CDR3 here is CASSLDGQGNSPLHF. CDR3 DNA sequence: TGCGCCAGCAGCTTGGACGGTCAGGGGAATTCACCCCTCCACTTT. Looking up the rest from reference TRBV5-1 and TRBJ1-6 gives the full variable domain: KAGVTQTPRYLIKTRGQQVTLSCSPISGHRSVSWYQQTPGQGLQFLFEYFSETQRNKGNFPGRFSGRQFSNSRSEMNVSTLELGDSALYLCASSLDGQGNSPLHFGNGTRLTVT.

This chain connects TRBV27 to TRBJ2-1, with no clear D. V lost 4 bases and J 5 bases, leaving 6 bases between the germline ends. Germline V gives CDR1 MNHEY, CDR2 SMNVEV (reference sequence). The CDR3 totals 12 residues. CDR3 DNA: TGTGCCAGCAGTTCCCCAGACAATGAGCAGTTCTTC. This codes for CASSSPDNEQFF.

CDR3 protein: CASSVGAGKGFGEQYV. The CDR3 DNA sequence: TGTGCCAGCAGCGTAGGAGCGGGGAAAGGGTTCGGCGAGCAGTACGTC. The chain links TRBV9 to TRBJ2-7, with 7 bases that match TRBD2. V was pared by 0 bases and J by 6 bases, with 12 bases of the junction left unmatched. Germline values: CDR1 SGDLS, CDR2 YYNGEE. The CDR3 loop spans 16 amino acids.

The gene calls are TRBV20-1 and TRBJ1-2; possible D gene TRBD1, 5 bases. The CDR3 extends over 10 amino acids. The V gene's germline CDR1 is DFQATT and CDR2 SNEGSKA (reference sequence). The V end lost 6 bases, the J end lost 8 bases, and 10 bases lay between the germline ends. This chain's CDR3 is CSAGVDGYTF. The CDR3 region has the DNA TGCAGTGCGGGGGTGGACGGCTACACCTTC.

The genes are TRBV5-1 and TRBJ2-5; tentative D call: TRBD2 (6 bases). The J call may be incorrect, as the DNA end agrees better with TRBJ2-1. The CDR3 contains 17 residues. Germline loops: CDR1 SGHRS, CDR2 YFSETQ. CDR3 coding DNA: TGCGCCAGCAGCTTGGGGTGGCGGGGACTGGTCTACAATGAGCAGTTCTTC. It is translated as CASSLGWRGLVYNEQFF.

The V call is TRBV27, the J call TRBJ2-1; D remains ambiguous. Germline loops: CDR1 MNHEY, CDR2 SMNVEV (reference sequence). V lost 6 bases and J 4 bases, leaving 10 bases between the germline ends. CDR3 length: 13 amino acids. The CDR3, as DNA: TGTGCCAGCAGCCACAATGAGTACAATGAGCAGTTCTTC. Translating it yields CASSHNEYNEQFF.

The chain joins TRBV9 to TRBJ2-5; D is perhaps TRBD1 (6 bases). This CDR3 contains 14 residues. Germline CDR1 and CDR2: SGDLS and YYNGEE. Trimming left V 4 bases short and J 11 bases short, with 21 bases between. The chain's CDR3 is CASSPRTVMGEQYF. The CDR3 nucleotides read TGTGCCAGCAGCCCAAGGACAGTTATGGGGGAGCAGTACTTC.

The count of this clonotype is one. The chain joins TRBV25-1 to TRBJ2-7, with D uncertain. The V end lost 3 bases, the J end lost 2 bases, and 8 bases lay between the germline ends. Germline lookup yields CDR1 MGHDK and CDR2 SYGVNS. The CDR3 is 13 residues long. Here the CDR3 reads CASSDPPAYEQYF. CDR3 sequence (DNA): TGTGCCAGCAGTGATCCCCCAGCCTACGAGCAGTACTTC.

CDR3 DNA sequence: TGTGCCAGCACTTCAATTGGGGGAGCCAAAAACATTCAGTACTTC. Translated: CASTSIGGAKNIQYF. The chain combines TRBV6-2 or TRBV6-3 with TRBJ2-4; D assignment may be TRBD1 or TRBD2 (5 bases each). The CDR3 length is 15 residues. Trimming pared 7 bases from V and 0 bases from J, leaving 13 bases between. Germline V gives CDR1 MNHEY, CDR2 SVGEGT.

This clonotype was counted a few times. The chain uses TRBV5-5 and TRBJ2-1, with D perhaps TRBD2 (6 bases). The V end lost 4 bases, the J end lost 13 bases, and 15 bases lay between the germline ends. This CDR3 has 12 residues. Germline values: CDR1 SGHKS, CDR2 YYEKEE (reference sequence). The CDR3 is CASSPGGINQFF. The CDR3 nucleotides are TGTGCCAGCAGCCCTGGGGGGATTAACCAGTTCTTC.

This clonotype was recorded a few times. The rearrangement links TRBV4-3 to TRBJ2-5; D is unclear. The J call is uncertain, as TRBJ2-1 better fits the DNA end. The germline V gene has CDR1 LGHNA and CDR2 YSLEER. The CDR3 has 13 residues. CDR3 amino acids: CASSHPPPGEQFF. The CDR3 nucleotides read TGCGCCAGCAGCCATCCACCCCCGGGTGAGCAGTTCTTC.

This chain uses TRBV2 with TRBJ2-2, with 7 bases that match TRBD1. Germline CDR1 reads SNHLY; CDR2 reads FYNNEI. The CDR3 spans 15 residues. V trimming: 6 bases; J trimming: 6 bases; junction bases outside the gene matches: 10. CDR3 coding DNA: TGTGCCAGCAGCGACAGGGCTACGACACCCGGGGAGCTGTTTTTT. As protein: CASSDRATTPGELFF.

This clonotype was counted only a few times. The V and J genes are TRBV14 and TRBJ1-5, with a tentative D call TRBD1 (6 bases). The CDR3 is made up of 12 amino acids. V lost 2 bases to trimming and J lost 9 bases, with 8 bases between them. Germline V gives CDR1 SGHDN, CDR2 FVKESK. DNA for the CDR3: TGTGCCAGCAGCCAAAGCAGGGGGCCCCAGCATTTT. This sequence encodes CASSQSRGPQHF.

This clonotype appeared a few times. This clone may be a read error of a much larger clone one base away. The J gene is TRBJ1-2, the V gene TRBV20-1; D may be TRBD1 (5 bases). The germline CDR1 and CDR2 sequences are DFQATT and SNEGSKA (reference sequence). The CDR3 is made up of 13 amino acids. V was shortened by 6 bases and J by 0 bases, with 11 bases between the two germline ends. CDR3 nucleotide sequence: TGCAGTGCCACCAGGGCGACTAACTATGGCTACACCTTC. Translated, it gives CSATRATNYGYTF.

The table lists this clonotype with many counts. This sequence joins TRBV20-1 and TRBJ2-7; 7 bases map to TRBD1. The CDR3 sequence is 15 residues long. The J segment lost 0 bases and the V segment lost 1 base, leaving 6 bases of the junction unmatched. Germline V gives CDR1 DFQATT, CDR2 SNEGSKA (reference sequence). The CDR3 bases are TGCAGTGCTAGAGCCGGGACAGTAAGCTCCTACGAGCAGTACTTC. As protein: CSARAGTVSSYEQYF.

The chain recombines TRBV10-3 with TRBJ2-2; 7 bases fit TRBD1. Trimming at V came to 4 bases and at J to 4 bases, leaving 6 bases not matched to a gene. The CDR3 has 15 residues. Looked up from germline, CDR1 is ENHRY and CDR2 is SYGVKD. The CDR3 DNA reads TGTGCCATCAGTGGGGACAGCCCTGGCACCGGGGAGCTGTTTTTT. Its translation is CAISGDSPGTGELFF.

The chain couples TRBV4-3 to TRBJ2-5, with D uncertain. V lost 0 bases to trimming and J lost 3 bases, with 8 bases between them. Germline V gene lookup returns CDR1 LGHNA and CDR2 YSLEER. CDR3 length: 14 amino acids. CDR3 sequence reads: CASSQDLGEETQYF. DNA for the CDR3: TGCGCCAGCAGCCAAGATCTCGGAGAAGAGACCCAGTACTTC.

At least ten counts were recorded for this clonotype. The chain recombines TRBV6-6 with TRBJ2-1; no reliable D call. Trimming removed 5 bases at V and 0 bases at J, with 14 bases between. The germline V gene has CDR1 MNHNY and CDR2 SVGAGI (reference sequence). The CDR3 has 16 amino acids. The CDR3: CASSPSTGSSYNEQFF. As DNA, the CDR3 is TGTGCCAGCAGTCCCTCGACTGGAAGCTCCTACAATGAGCAGTTCTTC.

The CDR3 loop is CASSLEGRARGELFF. CDR3 in DNA: TGTGCCAGCAGTTTAGAGGGCAGGGCCCGAGGGGAGCTGTTTTTT. The chain combines TRBV12-3 or TRBV12-4 with TRBJ2-2, with D possibly being TRBD1 (5 bases). The CDR3 totals 15 residues. V lost 1 base and J 8 bases, leaving 14 bases between the germline ends.

This clonotype was seen a few times. CDR3 DNA sequence: TGTGCCAGCAGTGGACTGTCCGAAGAGCAGTACTTC. Its translation: CASSGLSEEQYF. The V and J genes are TRBV7-9 and TRBJ2-7; D might be TRBD2 (5 bases). Between the trimmed V and J ends, which lost 6 bases and 7 bases, there was a span of 13 bases. Germline V CDR1 and CDR2: SEHNR, FQNEAQ (reference sequence). The CDR3 consists of 12 residues.

This clonotype was seen more than once but under ten times. V and J are TRBV5-1 and TRBJ1-1, with a possible D match to TRBD1 (5 bases). The length of the CDR3 is 16 residues. Germline CDR1 is SGHRS and CDR2 is YFSETQ. Deletions cut 0 bases from V and 1 base from J, with 13 bases between. CDR3 sequence reads: CASSLGGVGTNTEAFF. The CDR3 nucleotides read TGCGCCAGCAGCTTGGGAGGGGTGGGGACGAACACTGAAGCTTTCTTT.

This clonotype has more than one count but fewer than ten. This chain uses TRBV7-2 with TRBJ1-1, with TRBD1 as a possible D gene (5 bases). The CDR3 runs 14 residues. Germline assignment: CDR1 SGHTA and CDR2 FQGNSA. V was clipped by 4 bases and J by 5 bases, with 14 bases between them. CDR3 amino acids: CASSWGKKGTEAFF. The CDR3 region has the DNA TGTGCCAGCAGCTGGGGTAAAAAGGGGACTGAAGCTTTCTTT.